This T cell receptor beta chain was obtained from a study of technical replicates of blood from several donors. The CDR3 is made up of 19 amino acids. Germline lookup yields CDR1 SGHNT and CDR2 YYREEE (reference sequence). With 0 bases removed from V and 5 bases from J, the gap between germline ends came to 26 bases. Libraries were prepared by immunoSEQ multiplex PCR; TCRdb keeps only in-frame clonotypes and omits some of them. The repertoire has tens of thousands of clones, 90% of them found once; the top ten carry approximately 4.6%. The chain employs TRBV5-4 and TRBJ1-2; D uncertain. The specimen sequenced was PBMCs. This TCR derives from a human donor in good health. Some clones in this sample may be carry-over from other donors' samples. CDR3 bases: TGTGCCAGCAGCTTGGGGGCTACACCTCCTCTCTCCCCCCTTTATGGCTACACCTTC. Translating it yields CASSLGATPPLSPLYGYTF. Drawing the rest from reference TRBV5-4 and TRBJ1-2, the complete variable domain is ETGVTQSPTHLIKTRGQQVTLRCSSQSGHNTVSWYQQALGQGPQFIFQYYREEENGRGNFPPRFSGLQFPNYSSELNVNALELDDSALYLCASSLGATPPLSPLYGYTFGSGTRLTVV.